The next 14 T cell receptor beta chains were all read from a single sample in a study of Tregs in tolerant kidney transplant recipients. Here immunoSEQ multiplex PCR was the method, and the copy in TCRdb shows in-frame clones only, minus some. This table holds some 90,000 clones, around 94% found once. The material sequenced was CD8+ T cells from blood. These receptors were collected from a human donor in good health.

This clone has just one count. The genes are TRBV29-1 and TRBJ2-3; the match to TRBD1 covers 8 bases. J gave up 2 bases and V 6 bases, and 10 bases lay outside the gene matches. Germline V lookup: CDR1 SQVTM, CDR2 ANQGSEA. The CDR3 consists of 15 residues. Here the CDR3 reads CSVNGQGRDTDTQYF. CDR3 DNA: TGCAGCGTCAACGGACAGGGTAGGGACACAGATACGCAGTATTTT.

The chain employs TRBV27 and TRBJ1-5, with 7 bases fitting TRBD1. V lost 5 bases and J lost 2; bases outside the gene matches: 3. The CDR3 loop spans 14 amino acids. Germline values: CDR1 MNHEY, CDR2 SMNVEV (reference sequence). This CDR3 reads CASSITGGNQPQHF. The CDR3 DNA reads TGTGCCAGCAGTATCACAGGGGGCAATCAGCCCCAGCATTTT.

The chain uses TRBV2 and TRBJ2-7; D may be TRBD2 (6 bases). CDR1 is SNHLY and CDR2 is FYNNEI in the germline V gene. This CDR3 is built from 15 residues. The V end was cut by 0 bases, the J end by 2 bases, with 11 bases between. CDR3: CASSEAFTSTYEQYF. The CDR3 nucleotides are TGTGCCAGCAGTGAAGCGTTCACTAGCACCTACGAGCAGTACTTC.

The gene calls are TRBV5-4 and TRBJ2-3; 8 nucleotides align to TRBD2. The junction had 4 bases not matched to a gene; V was cut back by 4 bases and J by 6 bases. This CDR3 spans 13 amino acids. Germline V CDR1 and CDR2: SGHNT, YYREEE (reference sequence). The CDR3 DNA is TGTGCCAGCAGCCGGGGGGGGGAGGATACGCAGTATTTT. Amino acid sequence: CASSRGGEDTQYF.

The chain uses TRBV5-6 and TRBJ2-2, with 13 bases fitting TRBD2. The CDR3 runs to 17 residues. The trim removed 3 bases at V and 1 base at J, leaving 3 bases unmatched. Germline V gene data show CDR1 as SGHDT and CDR2 as YYEEEE. The CDR3 nucleotides read TGTGCCAGCAGCTGGACTAGCGGGGGAGAGAACACCGGGGAGCTGTTTTTT. As protein: CASSWTSGGENTGELFF. Drawing the rest from reference TRBV5-6 and TRBJ2-2, the complete variable domain is DAGVTQSPTHLIKTRGQQVTLRCSPKSGHDTVSWYQQALGQGPQFIFQYYEEEERQRGNFPDRFSGHQFPNYSSELNVNALLLGDSALYLCASSWTSGGENTGELFFGEGSRLTVL.

V and J are TRBV5-3 and TRBJ2-1; 8 bases are shared with TRBD2. TRBV5-3 is given ORF status, its function remaining uncertain. The CDR3 covers 18 residues. V was pared by 2 bases and J by 4 bases, with 14 bases of the junction left unmatched. CDR3 in DNA: TGTGCCAGAAGCTTCGGCCCAGCGGGAGAGGAGGATTACAATGAGCAGTTCTTC. Its protein product is CARSFGPAGEEDYNEQFF.

The V gene is TRBV6-1, the J gene TRBJ2-6, with no clear D. In germline, CDR1 is MNHNS, CDR2 SASEGT. This CDR3 has 15 residues. The V end lost 1 base, the J end lost 0 bases, and 4 bases lay between the germline ends. The CDR3 sequence: CASSEGGSGANVLTF. DNA for the CDR3: TGTGCCAGCAGTGAAGGTGGCTCTGGGGCCAACGTCCTGACTTTC.

The chain joins TRBV7-9 to TRBJ1-6; D is ambiguous. There are 14 residues in the CDR3. V lost 6 bases to trimming and J lost 5 bases, with 11 bases between them. Germline V lookup: CDR1 SEHNR, CDR2 FQNEAQ (reference sequence). The DNA of the CDR3 is TGTGCCAGCAGTCAAGGAGGGAATAATTCACCCCTCCACTTT. The encoded protein is CASSQGGNNSPLHF.

CDR3 DNA: TGTGCCAGCAGCGATGGCCCAATTTTCCTCCCGGACTATGGCTACACCTTC. It translates to CASSDGPIFLPDYGYTF. V and J are TRBV7-9 and TRBJ1-2; D uncertain. V lost 5 bases and J lost 3, with 22 bases in between. The CDR3 sequence is 17 residues long. The germline CDR1 and CDR2 sequences are SEHNR and FQNEAQ (reference sequence).

The chain recombines TRBV5-4 with TRBJ1-3, with D tentatively TRBD1 (6 bases). The germline V gene has CDR1 SGHNT and CDR2 YYREEE (reference sequence). The V end was cut by 0 bases, the J end by 0 bases, with 10 bases between. The CDR3 length is 16 residues. CDR3 amino acids: CASSLGWGLSGNTIYF. CDR3 DNA: TGTGCCAGCAGCTTGGGATGGGGGCTCTCTGGAAACACCATATATTTT.

This sequence joins TRBV29-1 and TRBJ2-1, with D unclear. V was trimmed by 5 bases and J by 7 bases, leaving 15 bases between them. The CDR3 covers 13 residues. Germline V lookup: CDR1 SQVTM, CDR2 ANQGSEA. CDR3 loop: CSVFRPLGNEQFF. As DNA, the CDR3 is TGCAGCGTTTTTCGGCCTTTGGGGAATGAGCAGTTCTTC.

The chain couples TRBV6-1 to TRBJ1-2, with no clear D. CDR3 length: 13 amino acids. Trimming removed 1 base at V and 2 bases at J, with 5 bases between. Germline lookup yields CDR1 MNHNS and CDR2 SASEGT. The CDR3 region is CASSEEGNYGYTF. The CDR3, as DNA: TGTGCCAGCAGTGAAGAGGGAAACTATGGCTACACCTTC.

A single count supports this clone. J is TRBJ1-1 and V is TRBV7-8; D may be TRBD1 (5 bases). Germline V gives CDR1 SGHVS, CDR2 FQNEAQ. V dropped 5 bases and J dropped 5 bases, with 12 bases sitting between them. The CDR3 length is 13 residues. The DNA of the CDR3 is TGTGCCAGCAGCCCCACTGGGGGGACTGAAGCTTTCTTT. This codes for CASSPTGGTEAFF.

J is TRBJ2-7 and V is TRBV27; 9 bases agree with TRBD1. In germline, CDR1 is MNHEY, CDR2 SMNVEV (reference sequence). There are 16 residues in the CDR3. The V segment lost 6 bases and the J segment 3 bases; nucleotides outside the gene matches: 12. In DNA, the CDR3 is TGTGCCAGCAGCTTTCTTTCCGGGACAGGGTTCTACGAGCAGTACTTC. It translates to CASSFLSGTGFYEQYF.